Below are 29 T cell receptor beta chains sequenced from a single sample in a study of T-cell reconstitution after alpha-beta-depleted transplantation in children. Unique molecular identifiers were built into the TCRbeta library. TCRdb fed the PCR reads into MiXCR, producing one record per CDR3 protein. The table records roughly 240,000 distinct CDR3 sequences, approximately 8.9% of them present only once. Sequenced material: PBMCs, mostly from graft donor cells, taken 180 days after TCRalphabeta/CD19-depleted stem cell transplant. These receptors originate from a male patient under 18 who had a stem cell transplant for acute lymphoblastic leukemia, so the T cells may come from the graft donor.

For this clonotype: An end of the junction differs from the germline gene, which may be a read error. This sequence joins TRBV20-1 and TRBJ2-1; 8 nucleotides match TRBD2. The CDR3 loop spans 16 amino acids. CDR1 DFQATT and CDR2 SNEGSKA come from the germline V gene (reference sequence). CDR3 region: CCARTIAGGVYNEQFF. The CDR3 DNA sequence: TGCTGTGCTAGAACTATTGCGGGAGGTGTCTACAATGAGCAGTTCTTC.

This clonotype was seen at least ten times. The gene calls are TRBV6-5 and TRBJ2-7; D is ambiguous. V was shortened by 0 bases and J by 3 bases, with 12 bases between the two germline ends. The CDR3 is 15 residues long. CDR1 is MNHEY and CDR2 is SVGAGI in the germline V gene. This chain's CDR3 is CASSYSWQAGYEQYF. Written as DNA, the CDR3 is TGTGCCAGCAGTTACTCTTGGCAGGCTGGCTACGAGCAGTACTTC.

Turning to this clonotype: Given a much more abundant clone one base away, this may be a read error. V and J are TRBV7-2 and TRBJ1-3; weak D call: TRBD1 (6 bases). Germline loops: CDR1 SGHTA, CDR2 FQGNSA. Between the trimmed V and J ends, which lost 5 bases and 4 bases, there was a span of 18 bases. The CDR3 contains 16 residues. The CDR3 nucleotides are TGTGCCAGCAGCCGAAGTGGGGGCACATCGGGAAACACCATATATTTT. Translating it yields CASSRSGGTSGNTIYF.

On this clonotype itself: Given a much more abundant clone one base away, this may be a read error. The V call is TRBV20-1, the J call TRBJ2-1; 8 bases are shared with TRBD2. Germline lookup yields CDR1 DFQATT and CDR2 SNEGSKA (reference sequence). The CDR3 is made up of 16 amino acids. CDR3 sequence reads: CCARDYRLASYNEQFF. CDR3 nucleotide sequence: TGCTGTGCTAGAGACTACCGACTAGCGTCCTACAATGAGCAGTTCTTC.

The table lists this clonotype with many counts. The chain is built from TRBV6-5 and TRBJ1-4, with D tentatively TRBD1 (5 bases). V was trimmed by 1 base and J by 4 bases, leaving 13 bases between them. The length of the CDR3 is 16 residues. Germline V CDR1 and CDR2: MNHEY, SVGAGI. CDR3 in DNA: TGTGCCAGCAGTTACTATCGGAGGGGCGATAATGAAAAACTGTTTTTT. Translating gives CASSYYRRGDNEKLFF.

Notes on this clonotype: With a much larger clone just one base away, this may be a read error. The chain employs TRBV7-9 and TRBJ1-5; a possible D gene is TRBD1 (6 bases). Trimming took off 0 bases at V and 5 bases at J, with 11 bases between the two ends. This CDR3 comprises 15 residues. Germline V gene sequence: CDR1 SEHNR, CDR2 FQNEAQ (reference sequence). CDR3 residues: CASSLAGSGDQPQHF. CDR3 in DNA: TGTGCCAGCAGCTTAGCCGGGTCAGGGGATCAGCCCCAGCATTTT.

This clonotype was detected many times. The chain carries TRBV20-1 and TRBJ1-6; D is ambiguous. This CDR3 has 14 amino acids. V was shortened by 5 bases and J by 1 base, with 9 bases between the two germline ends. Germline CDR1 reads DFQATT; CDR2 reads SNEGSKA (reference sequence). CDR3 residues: CSARRLSYNSPLHF. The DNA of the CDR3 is TGCAGTGCTCGGAGGTTGTCCTATAATTCACCCCTCCACTTT.

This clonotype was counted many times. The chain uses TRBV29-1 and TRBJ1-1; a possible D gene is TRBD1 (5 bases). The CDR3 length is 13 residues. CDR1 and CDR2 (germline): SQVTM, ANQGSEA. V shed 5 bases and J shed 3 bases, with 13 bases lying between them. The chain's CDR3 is CSVPNDSHTEAFF. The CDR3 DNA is TGCAGCGTTCCTAATGACAGCCACACTGAAGCTTTCTTT.

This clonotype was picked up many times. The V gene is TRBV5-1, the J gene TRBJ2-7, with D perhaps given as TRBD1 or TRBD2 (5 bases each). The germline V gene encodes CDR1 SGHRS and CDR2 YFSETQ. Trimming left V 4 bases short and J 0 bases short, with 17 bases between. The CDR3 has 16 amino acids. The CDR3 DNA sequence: TGCGCCAGCAGCGTCCGGGACCCTTGGCGCTCCTACGAGCAGTACTTC. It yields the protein CASSVRDPWRSYEQYF.

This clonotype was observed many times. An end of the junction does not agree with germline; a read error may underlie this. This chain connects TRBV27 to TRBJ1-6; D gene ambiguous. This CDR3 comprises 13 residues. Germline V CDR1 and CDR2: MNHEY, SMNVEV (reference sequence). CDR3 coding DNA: TGTGCCAGCAGTTTAGACCCCAATTTACCCCTCCACTTT. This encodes CASSLDPNLPLHF.

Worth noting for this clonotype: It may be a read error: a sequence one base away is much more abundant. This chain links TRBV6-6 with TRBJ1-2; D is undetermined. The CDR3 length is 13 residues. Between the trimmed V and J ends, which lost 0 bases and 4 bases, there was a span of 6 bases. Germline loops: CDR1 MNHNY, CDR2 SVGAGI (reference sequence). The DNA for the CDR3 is TGTGCCAGCAGTTACTCTAGCAGCTATGGCTACACCTTC. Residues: CASSYSSSYGYTF.

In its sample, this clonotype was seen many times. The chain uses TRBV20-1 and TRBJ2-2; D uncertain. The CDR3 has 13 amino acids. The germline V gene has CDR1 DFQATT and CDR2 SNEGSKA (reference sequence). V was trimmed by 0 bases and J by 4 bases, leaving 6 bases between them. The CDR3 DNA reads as TGCAGTGCTAGAGATCCGCCCACCGGGGAGCTGTTTTTT. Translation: CSARDPPTGELFF.

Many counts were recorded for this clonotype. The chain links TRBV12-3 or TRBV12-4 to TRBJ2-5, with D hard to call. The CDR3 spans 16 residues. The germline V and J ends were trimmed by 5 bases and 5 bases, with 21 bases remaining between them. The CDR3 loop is CASSPRPGTAAETQYF. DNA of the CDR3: TGTGCCAGCAGTCCCCGGCCAGGCACTGCAGCTGAGACCCAGTACTTC.

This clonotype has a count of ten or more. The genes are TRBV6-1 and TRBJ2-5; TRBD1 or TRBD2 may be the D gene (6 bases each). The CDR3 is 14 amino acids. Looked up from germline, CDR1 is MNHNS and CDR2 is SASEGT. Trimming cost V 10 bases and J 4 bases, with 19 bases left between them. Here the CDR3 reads CATGEGGRPETQYF. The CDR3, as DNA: TGTGCCACCGGAGAGGGGGGCAGACCAGAGACCCAGTACTTC.

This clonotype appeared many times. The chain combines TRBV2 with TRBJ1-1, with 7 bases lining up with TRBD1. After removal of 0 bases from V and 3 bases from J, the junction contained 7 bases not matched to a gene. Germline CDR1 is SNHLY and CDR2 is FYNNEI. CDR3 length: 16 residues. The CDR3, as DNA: TGTGCCAGCAGTGAAGCGTTAAACCAGGGGGACACTGAAGCTTTCTTT. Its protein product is CASSEALNQGDTEAFF. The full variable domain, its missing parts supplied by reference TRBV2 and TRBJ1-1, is EPEVTQTPSHQVTQMGQEVILRCVPISNHLYFYWYRQILGQKVEFLVSFYNNEISEKSEIFDDQFSVERPDGSNFTLKIRSTKLEDSAMYFCASSEALNQGDTEAFFGQGTRLTVV.

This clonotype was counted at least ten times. The DNA of the CDR3 is TGTGCCAGCAGTTTTTATTCGGGGTCGGACGAGCAGTACTTC. Amino acids: CASSFYSGSDEQYF. The rearrangement joins TRBV6-5 to TRBJ2-7, with D possibly matching TRBD2 (5 bases). The V and J ends lost 4 bases and 5 bases respectively, with 15 bases between them. CDR3 length equals 14 residues. CDR1 and CDR2 from the germline V gene are MNHEY and SVGAGI.

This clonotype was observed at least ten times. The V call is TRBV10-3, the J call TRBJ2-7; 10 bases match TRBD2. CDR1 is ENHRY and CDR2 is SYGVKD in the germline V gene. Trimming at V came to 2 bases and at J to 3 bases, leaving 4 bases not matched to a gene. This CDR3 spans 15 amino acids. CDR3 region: CAISEPTSGNYEQYF. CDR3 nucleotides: TGTGCCATCAGTGAGCCCACTAGCGGGAACTACGAGCAGTACTTC.

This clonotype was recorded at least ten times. The CDR3, as DNA: TGCGCCAGCAGCTTTCAGGCGAACACTGAAGCTTTCTTT. This gives the protein CASSFQANTEAFF. The chain employs TRBV5-1 and TRBJ1-1; D remains unclear. Germline lookup yields CDR1 SGHRS and CDR2 YFSETQ. The ends were cut back, 2 bases at V and 1 base at J, with 6 bases in the middle. This CDR3 is 13 amino acids long.

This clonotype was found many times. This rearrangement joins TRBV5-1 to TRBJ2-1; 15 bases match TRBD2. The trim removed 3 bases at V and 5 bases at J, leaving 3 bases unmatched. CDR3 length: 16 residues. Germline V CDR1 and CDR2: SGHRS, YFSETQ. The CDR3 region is CASSSGLAGGNNEQFF. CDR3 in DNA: TGCGCCAGCAGCTCGGGACTAGCGGGAGGAAACAATGAGCAGTTCTTC.

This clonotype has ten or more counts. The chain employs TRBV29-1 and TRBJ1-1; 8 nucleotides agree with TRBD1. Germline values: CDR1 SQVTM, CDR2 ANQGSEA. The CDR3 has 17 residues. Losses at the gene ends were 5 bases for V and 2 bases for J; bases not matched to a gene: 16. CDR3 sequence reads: CSVTAGGRYVGNTEAFF. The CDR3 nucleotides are TGCAGCGTTACGGCAGGGGGCCGGTATGTGGGAAACACTGAAGCTTTCTTT.

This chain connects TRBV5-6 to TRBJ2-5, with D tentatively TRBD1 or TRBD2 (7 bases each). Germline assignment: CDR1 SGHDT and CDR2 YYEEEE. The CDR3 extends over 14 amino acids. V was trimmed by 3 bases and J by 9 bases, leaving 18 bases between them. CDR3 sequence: CASSSPRQGGAQYF. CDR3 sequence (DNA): TGTGCCAGCAGCTCCCCGCGGCAGGGGGGGGCCCAGTACTTC.

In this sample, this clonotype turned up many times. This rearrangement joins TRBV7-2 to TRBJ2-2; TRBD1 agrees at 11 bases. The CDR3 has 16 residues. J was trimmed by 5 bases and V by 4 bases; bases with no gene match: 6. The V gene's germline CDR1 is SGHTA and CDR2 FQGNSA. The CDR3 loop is CASSSRTGGPTGELFF. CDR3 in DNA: TGTGCCAGCAGCTCCCGGACAGGGGGCCCGACCGGGGAGCTGTTTTTT.

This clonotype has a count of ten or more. CDR3 DNA: TGCAGTGCTGCCTCGAGGGGAGGCTCCTATAATTCACCCCTCCACTTT. This sequence encodes CSAASRGGSYNSPLHF. V is TRBV20-1 and J is TRBJ1-6, with D possibly matching TRBD1 (5 bases). This CDR3 has 16 residues. V was pared by 5 bases and J by 0 bases, with 14 bases between. Germline V gene data show CDR1 as DFQATT and CDR2 as SNEGSKA (reference sequence).

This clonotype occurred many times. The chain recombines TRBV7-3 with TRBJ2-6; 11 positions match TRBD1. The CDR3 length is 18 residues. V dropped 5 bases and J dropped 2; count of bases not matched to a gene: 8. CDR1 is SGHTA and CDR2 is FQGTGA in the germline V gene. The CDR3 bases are TGTGCCAGCAGCCGAATGGACAGGGGGCATCCTGGGGCCAACGTCCTGACTTTC. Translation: CASSRMDRGHPGANVLTF.

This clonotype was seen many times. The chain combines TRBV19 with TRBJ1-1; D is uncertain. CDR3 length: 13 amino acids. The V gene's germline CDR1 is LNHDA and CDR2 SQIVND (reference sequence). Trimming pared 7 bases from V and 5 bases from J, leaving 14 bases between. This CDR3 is CASTPGWRTEAFF. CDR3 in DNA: TGTGCCAGTACCCCTGGCTGGAGGACTGAAGCTTTCTTT.

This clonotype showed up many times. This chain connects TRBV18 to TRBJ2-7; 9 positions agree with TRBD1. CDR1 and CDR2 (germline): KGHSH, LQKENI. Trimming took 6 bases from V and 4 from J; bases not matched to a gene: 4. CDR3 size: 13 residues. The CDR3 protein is CASSSQGAYEQYF. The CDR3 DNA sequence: TGTGCCAGCTCTTCACAGGGGGCGTACGAGCAGTACTTC. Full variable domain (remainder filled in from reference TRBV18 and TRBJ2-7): NAGVMQNPRHLVRRRGQEARLRCSPMKGHSHVYWYRQLPEEGLKFMVYLQKENIIDESGMPKERFSAEFPKEGPSILRIQQVVRGDSAAYFCASSSQGAYEQYFGPGTRLTVT.

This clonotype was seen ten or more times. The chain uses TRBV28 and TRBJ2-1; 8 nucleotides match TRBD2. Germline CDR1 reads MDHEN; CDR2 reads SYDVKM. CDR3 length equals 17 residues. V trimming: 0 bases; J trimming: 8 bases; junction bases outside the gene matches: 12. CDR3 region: CASSLWLTGGPGDEQFF. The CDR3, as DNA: TGTGCCAGCAGTTTATGGTTAACGGGAGGGCCAGGCGATGAGCAGTTCTTC.

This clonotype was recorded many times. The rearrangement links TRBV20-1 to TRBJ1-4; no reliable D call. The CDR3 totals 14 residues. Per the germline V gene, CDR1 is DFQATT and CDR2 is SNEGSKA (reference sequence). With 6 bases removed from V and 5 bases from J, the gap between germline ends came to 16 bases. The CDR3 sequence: CSAPKVGGNEKLFF. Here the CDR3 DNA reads TGCAGTGCCCCCAAAGTCGGAGGGAATGAAAAACTGTTTTTT.

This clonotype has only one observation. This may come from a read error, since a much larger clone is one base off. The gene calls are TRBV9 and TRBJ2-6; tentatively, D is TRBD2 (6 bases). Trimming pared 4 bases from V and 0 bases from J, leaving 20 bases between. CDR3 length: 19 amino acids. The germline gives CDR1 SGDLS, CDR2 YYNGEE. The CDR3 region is CASSPRPSVVSSGANVLTF. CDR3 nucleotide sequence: TGTGCCAGCAGCCCCCGACCTAGCGTGGTCAGCTCTGGGGCCAACGTCCTGACTTTC.